These T cell receptor beta chains were read from a single sample in a study of cytomegalovirus exposure and HLA in healthy donors. Method: immunoSEQ multiplex PCR; TCRdb's copy keeps in-frame clones and lacks some. This sample yields approximately 75,000 clones, of which about 79% are seen a single time; about 20% belongs to the top ten. The sample taken for sequencing was PBMCs. These receptors were obtained from a man in his 70s in good health and CMV-seropositive. CDR3s include the opening cysteine and the closing phenylalanine or tryptophan. The D gene is left open where the match is weak. The listing skips clone size in some rows; elsewhere it reads once, few, many or a size class.

length	size	V	D	J	CDR3	DNA
17	NA	TRBV28	TRBD1	TRBJ1-2	CASRTYRDRDHNYGYTF	TGTGCCAGCAGGACTTACCGGGACAGGGACCATAACTATGGCTACACCTTC
14	NA	TRBV9	TRBD2	TRBJ2-1	CASSRAGLYNEQFF	TGTGCCAGCAGTCGAGCGGGGCTATACAATGAGCAGTTCTTC
15	NA	TRBV11-2	NA	TRBJ2-1	CASSLVGAAANEQFF	TGTGCCAGCAGCTTAGTGGGGGCAGCTGCAAATGAGCAGTTCTTC
18	NA	TRBV7-8	TRBD2	TRBJ2-1	CASSLVWGAGARYNEQFF	TGTGCCAGCAGCTTAGTCTGGGGAGCGGGAGCCCGCTACAATGAGCAGTTCTTC
17	NA	TRBV2	TRBD2	TRBJ2-7	CASSERLPGTSYYEQYF	TGTGCCAGCAGTGAAAGGTTACCCGGGACTAGCTACTACGAGCAGTACTTC
12	NA	TRBV19	TRBD1	TRBJ1-5	CASSSRDRAQHF	TGTGCCAGTAGTTCGCGGGACAGGGCCCAGCATTTT
16	NA	TRBV2	NA	TRBJ2-5	CASRRLTGRRQETQYF	TGTGCCAGCAGACGGTTGACAGGGAGGAGGCAAGAGACCCAGTACTTC
13	once	TRBV10-3	TRBD1	TRBJ1-1	CAITTGGYTEAFF	TGTGCCATTACGACAGGGGGCTACACTGAAGCTTTCTTT
14	NA	TRBV5-4	NA	TRBJ1-4	CASSRGGGYEKLFF	TGTGCCAGCAGTCGCGGGGGTGGATATGAAAAACTGTTTTTT
15	NA	TRBV12-5	TRBD2	TRBJ2-1	CASSSGATLYNEQFF	TGTGCTAGTTCTAGCGGGGCAACTCTCTACAATGAGCAGTTCTTC
13	NA	TRBV5-1	NA	TRBJ2-1	CASSFARADEQFF	TGCGCCAGCAGCTTTGCCAGGGCTGATGAGCAGTTCTTC
15	NA	TRBV16	TRBD1	TRBJ1-3	CASSIQDRGGNTIYF	TGTGCCAGCAGCATTCAAGACAGGGGAGGAAACACCATATATTTT
14	NA	TRBV14	NA	TRBJ2-5	CASSQQLAAGTQYF	TGTGCCAGCAGCCAACAACTCGCGGCCGGGACCCAGTACTTC
14	few	TRBV14	NA	TRBJ2-5	CASSQDLVSETQYF	TGTGCCAGCAGCCAAGATCTTGTTTCGGAGACCCAGTACTTC
16	once	TRBV2	NA	TRBJ2-1	CASSLQGQHTYNEQFF	TGTGCCAGCAGCTTACAGGGACAACATACCTACAATGAGCAGTTCTTC
15	NA	TRBV15	NA	TRBJ1-1	CATSRAGGENTEAFF	TGTGCCACCAGCAGAGCGGGGGGCGAGAACACTGAAGCTTTCTTT
16	few	TRBV11-2	NA	TRBJ2-6	CASSLLEVPGANVLTF	TGTGCCAGCAGCTTACTGGAGGTCCCTGGGGCCAACGTCCTGACTTTC
13	NA	TRBV7-3	NA	TRBJ1-5	CASSLAPNQPQHF	TGTGCCAGCAGCCTCGCGCCCAATCAGCCCCAGCATTTT
14	few	TRBV15	NA	TRBJ2-2	CATSRVPRGGELFF	TGTGCCACCAGCAGAGTACCAAGGGGCGGGGAGCTGTTTTTT
14	NA	TRBV7-2	TRBD1	TRBJ1-5	CASSRDRERQPQHF	TGTGCCAGCAGCAGAGACAGGGAACGGCAGCCCCAGCATTTT
15	NA	TRBV9	TRBD2	TRBJ2-7	CASSRLAGGTGEQYF	TGTGCCAGCAGTCGCTTAGCGGGAGGGACGGGCGAGCAGTACTTC
18	NA	TRBV7-2	TRBD2	TRBJ2-5	CASSKGASGGALQETQYF	TGTGCCAGCAGCAAAGGGGCTAGCGGGGGGGCTCTGCAAGAGACCCAGTACTTC
13	once	TRBV6-4	NA	TRBJ1-5	CASSEQLNQPQHF	TGTGCCAGCAGTGAACAGCTCAATCAGCCCCAGCATTTT
18	NA	TRBV7-9	TRBD1	TRBJ1-2	CASSLVFGQGYPLYGYTF	TGTGCCAGCAGCTTAGTTTTCGGACAGGGTTACCCCCTCTATGGCTACACCTTC
14	once	TRBV18	NA	TRBJ1-4	CASSHREINEKLFF	TGTGCCAGCTCCCACCGGGAGATTAATGAAAAACTGTTTTTT
17	NA	TRBV5-1	TRBD1	TRBJ1-1	CASSLDRTGDMNTEAFF	TGCGCCAGCAGCTTGGACCGGACAGGGGATATGAACACTGAAGCTTTCTTT
15	NA	TRBV19	TRBD2	TRBJ2-1	CASSLAGAGGNEQFF	TGTGCCAGTAGTCTAGCGGGAGCGGGGGGGAATGAGCAGTTCTTC
15	NA	TRBV30	NA	TRBJ1-1	CAWSESYRKNTEAFF	TGTGCCTGGAGTGAGAGTTACAGGAAAAACACTGAAGCTTTCTTT
16	NA	TRBV4-1	NA	TRBJ1-1	CASSHYYGQPNTEAFF	TGCGCCAGCAGCCACTACTACGGACAGCCAAACACTGAAGCTTTCTTT
14	NA	TRBV30	NA	TRBJ2-2	CAWSVRGITGELFF	TGTGCCTGGAGTGTACGGGGGATCACCGGGGAGCTGTTTTTT
13	NA	TRBV30	NA	TRBJ2-5	CAWMSGALRTQYF	TGTGCCTGGATGTCAGGGGCGCTGAGGACCCAGTACTTC
16	NA	TRBV5-1	TRBD2	TRBJ2-3	CASSPGVAGLGDTQYF	TGCGCCAGCAGCCCCGGGGTAGCGGGGTTGGGGGATACGCAGTATTTT
13	NA	TRBV7-9	NA	TRBJ1-1	CASSLETGSTAFF	TGTGCCAGCAGCTTAGAGACAGGAAGTACAGCTTTCTTT
15	NA	TRBV18	NA	TRBJ2-4	CASFPRAGNGDIQYF	TGTGCCAGCTTCCCAAGAGCAGGGAATGGGGACATTCAGTACTTC
14	NA	TRBV7-9	NA	TRBJ2-1	CASSLGHIYNEQFF	TGTGCCAGCAGCTTAGGACACATCTACAATGAGCAGTTCTTC
13	NA	TRBV7-2	NA	TRBJ2-5	CASSLVTKETQYF	TGTGCCAGCAGCTTAGTGACAAAAGAGACCCAGTACTTC
15	NA	TRBV7-8	TRBD1	TRBJ2-5	CASQFRQGGRETQYF	TGTGCCAGCCAATTTAGACAGGGTGGTCGAGAGACCCAGTACTTC
15	once	TRBV5-4	NA	TRBJ2-3	CASSLGGLATDTQYF	TGTGCCAGCAGCTTGGGTGGACTCGCCACAGATACGCAGTATTTT
16	once	TRBV10-3	TRBD1	TRBJ2-5	CAISENQGALGETQYF	TGTGCCATCAGTGAGAACCAGGGGGCTCTGGGAGAGACCCAGTACTTC
14	NA	TRBV27	NA	TRBJ2-5	CASRPAGSRETQYF	TGTGCCAGCAGGCCGGCAGGGTCAAGGGAGACCCAGTACTTC
16	NA	TRBV10-3	TRBD1	TRBJ2-3	CAISESGTGGDTTQYF	TGTGCCATCAGTGAGTCGGGGACAGGGGGGGATACCACGCAGTATTTT
17	NA	TRBV28	TRBD1	TRBJ2-7	CASSRYSPRDRPYEQYF	TGTGCCAGCAGCAGATACTCTCCTCGGGACAGACCCTACGAGCAGTACTTC
15	NA	TRBV29-1	TRBD1	TRBJ2-1	CSARQGLGFNNEQFF	TGCAGCGCCCGACAGGGGCTAGGATTCAACAATGAGCAGTTCTTC
14	NA	TRBV28	NA	TRBJ1-1	CAWGGASPNTEAFF	TGTGCCTGGGGGGGGGCTTCCCCCAACACTGAAGCTTTCTTT
14	NA	TRBV2	TRBD1	TRBJ2-7	CASRPTGGFYEQYF	TGTGCCAGCAGACCGACAGGGGGCTTCTACGAGCAGTACTTC
13	NA	TRBV5-6	NA	TRBJ1-1	CASSLPQNTEAFF	TGTGCCAGCAGCCTCCCACAGAACACTGAAGCTTTCTTT
16	NA	TRBV6-1	TRBD1	TRBJ1-5	CASSELKGAGGQPQHF	TGTGCCAGCAGTGAATTAAAGGGGGCGGGAGGTCAGCCCCAGCATTTT
16	NA	TRBV7-9	TRBD2	TRBJ2-1	CASSLAGLVVHNEQFF	TGTGCCAGCAGCTTAGCAGGACTAGTTGTGCACAATGAGCAGTTCTTC
14	NA	TRBV11-1	TRBD2	TRBJ2-5	CASSLAGGFGTQYF	TGTGCCAGCAGCTTAGCGGGAGGGTTCGGGACCCAGTACTTC
13	few	TRBV19	TRBD1	TRBJ1-2	CASSNDRDYGYTF	TGTGCCAGTAGCAACGACAGGGATTATGGCTACACCTTC
16	once	TRBV18	NA	TRBJ2-2	CASSPLAGERTGELFF	TGTGCCAGCTCACCCCTCGCCGGCGAGCGCACCGGGGAGCTGTTTTTT
17	NA	TRBV4-1	NA	TRBJ2-7	CASSQDKGVRGKGEQYF	TGCGCCAGCAGCCAAGATAAAGGAGTCCGGGGTAAGGGCGAGCAGTACTTC
18	NA	TRBV7-7	NA	TRBJ1-1	CASSLGTRVPSLDTEAFF	TGTGCCAGCAGCTTGGGCACCAGGGTACCCTCATTGGACACTGAAGCTTTCTTT
14	NA	TRBV5-1	TRBD1	TRBJ1-4	CASSSGTGFKKLFF	TGCGCCAGCAGCTCCGGGACAGGCTTTAAAAAACTGTTTTTT
13	few	TRBV7-3	TRBD1	TRBJ2-5	CASSLGQGETQYF	TGTGCCAGCAGCCTCGGACAGGGAGAGACCCAGTACTTC
11	NA	TRBV6-5	NA	TRBJ1-2	CASRDSYSYTF	TGTGCCAGCAGGGACAGCTATAGCTACACCTTC
15	few	TRBV6-5	NA	TRBJ2-1	CASSYSTGAGDEQFF	TGTGCCAGCAGTTACTCAACGGGAGCTGGCGATGAGCAGTTCTTC
15	NA	TRBV11-3	TRBD2	TRBJ2-7	CASSFGTSGSYEQYF	TGTGCCAGCAGCTTCGGGACTAGCGGGAGCTACGAGCAGTACTTC